Listed here are 20 T cell receptor beta chains from one sample, sequenced in a study of shared clonotypes between healthy human individuals. Data came from immunoSEQ multiplex PCR; TCRdb stores just in-frame clones and leaves some out. Of hundreds of thousands of clones listed, 92% are singletons. As defined, naive CD8 cells were CD45RO-negative and positively selected for CCR7, with terminally differentiated effector memory CD45RA+ cells excluded. The sample was naive CD8+ T cells sorted from blood. The origin of the receptors is a man aged 30 to 39 in good health.

With respect to this clone: A much bigger clone sits one base away, suggesting this may be a read error. In the same sample, other DNA sequences code for this CDR3. V usage is TRBV28 and J usage is TRBJ2-1; no firm D call. V was clipped by 4 bases and J by 4 bases, with 2 bases between them. This CDR3 has 11 amino acids. The germline gives CDR1 MDHEN, CDR2 SYDVKM. CDR3 amino acids: CASSSYNEQFF. As DNA, the CDR3 is TGTGCCAGCAGTTCGTACAATGAGCAGTTCTTC.

The V call is TRBV6-5, the J call TRBJ1-1, with TRBD1 matching 7 bases. J lost 2 bases, V lost 5 bases, and 8 bases had no gene match. This CDR3 spans 15 amino acids. Per the germline V gene, CDR1 is MNHEY and CDR2 is SVGAGI. CDR3 residues: CASSPQGWGNTEAFF. The CDR3 bases are TGTGCCAGCAGTCCACAGGGGTGGGGTAACACTGAAGCTTTCTTT.

The V and J genes are TRBV6-1 and TRBJ2-4, with 7 bases identical to TRBD1. V lost 4 bases to trimming and J lost 0 bases; unmatched junction nucleotides: 9. This CDR3 has 17 amino acids. Germline CDR1 MNHNS, CDR2 SASEGT. CDR3 loop: CASSGDRKDLAKNIQYF. The DNA of the CDR3 is TGTGCCAGCAGTGGGGACAGAAAAGATCTAGCCAAAAACATTCAGTACTTC.

The chain joins TRBV19 to TRBJ2-7, with TRBD1 as a possible D gene (6 bases). V shed 3 bases and J shed 6 bases, with 15 bases lying between them. Germline loops: CDR1 LNHDA, CDR2 SQIVND (reference sequence). The CDR3 loop spans 14 amino acids. Here the CDR3 reads CASSISAGAGEQYF. The CDR3 coding sequence is TGTGCCAGTAGTATTTCGGCAGGGGCCGGCGAGCAGTACTTC. The full variable domain, rest sourced from reference TRBV19 and TRBJ2-7, is DGGITQSPKYLFRKEGQNVTLSCEQNLNHDAMYWYRQDPGQGLRLIYYSQIVNDFQKGDIAEGYSVSREKKESFPLTVTSAQKNPTAFYLCASSISAGAGEQYFGPGTRLTVT.

This clone occurred a few times. The chain couples TRBV7-9 to TRBJ2-1, with a tentative D call TRBD2 (5 bases). This CDR3 contains 14 residues. Trimming took off 4 bases at V and 4 bases at J, with 11 bases between the two ends. The germline V gene encodes CDR1 SEHNR and CDR2 FQNEAQ (reference sequence). The CDR3 is CASSWETNYNEQFF. The DNA of the CDR3 is TGTGCCAGCAGCTGGGAGACGAATTACAATGAGCAGTTCTTC. The full variable domain, its missing parts supplied by reference TRBV7-9 and TRBJ2-1, is DTGVSQNPRHKITKRGQNVTFRCDPISEHNRLYWYRQTLGQGPEFLTYFQNEAQLEKSRLLSDRFSAERPKGSFSTLEIQRTEQGDSAMYLCASSWETNYNEQFFGPGTRLTVL.

The V call is TRBV11-2, the J call TRBJ1-1; the D is unclear. Germline V CDR1 and CDR2: SGHAT, FQNNGV. The CDR3 spans 13 residues. V lost 4 bases, J lost 1 base, and 7 bases lay in between. CDR3 nucleotides: TGTGCCAGCAGCTCTCGGGGGAACACTGAAGCTTTCTTT. Protein product: CASSSRGNTEAFF.

This rearrangement joins TRBV7-3 to TRBJ1-1, with D maybe TRBD1 (6 bases). Deletions cut 5 bases from V and 5 bases from J, with 12 bases between. This CDR3 spans 13 amino acids. Germline V gives CDR1 SGHTA, CDR2 FQGTGA. CDR3 sequence: CASSALQGTEAFF. The CDR3 DNA is TGTGCCAGCAGCGCACTCCAGGGGACTGAAGCTTTCTTT.

The V and J genes are TRBV10-1 and TRBJ2-7; 8 nucleotides align to TRBD1. J was trimmed by 3 bases and V by 11 bases; bases with no gene match: 6. Germline CDR1 is WNHNN and CDR2 is SYGVQD (reference sequence). The CDR3 has 12 residues. CDR3 in DNA: TGCGCCTGCTCCGGGACAGGCTACGAGCAGTACTTC. As protein: CACSGTGYEQYF.

The V gene is TRBV6-5, the J gene TRBJ2-1; TRBD1 aligns across 11 bases. V was pared by 7 bases and J by 8 bases, with 7 bases of the junction left unmatched. The CDR3 extends over 14 amino acids. Germline-derived CDR1 and CDR2 are MNHEY and SVGAGI. The CDR3 nucleotides read TGTGCCAGCACGGAGGGACAGGGGGTCTATGAGCAGTTCTTC. Translating it yields CASTEGQGVYEQFF.

The chain uses TRBV14 and TRBJ2-2; D is undetermined. The CDR3 consists of 18 residues. V lost 1 base to trimming and J lost 5 bases, with 20 bases between them. Germline CDR1 SGHDN, CDR2 FVKESK. The DNA for the CDR3 is TGTGCCAGCAGCCAAGTAGAGTTGGGCGGTACACGGACCGGGGAGCTGTTTTTT. This gives the protein CASSQVELGGTRTGELFF. Variable domain in full (rest from reference TRBV14 and TRBJ2-2): EAGVTQFPSHSVIEKGQTVTLRCDPISGHDNLYWYRRVMGKEIKFLLHFVKESKQDESGMPNNRFLAERTGGTYSTLKVQPAELEDSGVYFCASSQVELGGTRTGELFFGEGSRLTVL.

The gene calls are TRBV28 and TRBJ2-1; tentatively, D is TRBD2 (6 bases). Germline V gives CDR1 MDHEN, CDR2 SYDVKM. There are 15 residues in the CDR3. V was shortened by 2 bases and J by 3 bases, with 11 bases between the two germline ends. The CDR3 DNA follows: TGTGCCAGCAGTTTACCGGGAGATTTCTACAATGAGCAGTTCTTC. Translation: CASSLPGDFYNEQFF.

The chain links TRBV9 to TRBJ1-1; D not resolved. Germline lookup yields CDR1 SGDLS and CDR2 YYNGEE. CDR3 length: 12 amino acids. The V gene lost 3 bases and the J gene lost 8 bases, with 11 bases spanning the gap. CDR3 coding DNA: TGTGCCAGCAGCGGATTGACGGACGAAGCTTTCTTT. Its translation is CASSGLTDEAFF. Full variable domain (remainder filled in from reference TRBV9 and TRBJ1-1): DSGVTQTPKHLITATGQRVTLRCSPRSGDLSVYWYQQSLDQGLQFLIQYYNGEERAKGNILERFSAQQFPDLHSELNLSSLELGDSALYFCASSGLTDEAFFGQGTRLTVV.

J is TRBJ1-2 and V is TRBV9; D gene ambiguous. Germline lookup yields CDR1 SGDLS and CDR2 YYNGEE. V was shortened by 6 bases and J by 2 bases, with 8 bases between the two germline ends. CDR3 size: 12 residues. The CDR3 loop reads CASNRRNYGYTF. The CDR3 DNA is TGTGCCAGCAATCGAAGAAACTATGGCTACACCTTC.

The rearrangement links TRBV29-1 to TRBJ2-7; TRBD2 is a possible D gene (5 bases). The CDR3 has 18 amino acids. Between the trimmed V and J ends, which lost 4 bases and 2 bases, there was a span of 27 bases. Germline CDR1 is SQVTM and CDR2 is ANQGSEA. CDR3 DNA: TGCAGCGTTGGAGGGTTAGTCGCCGACCTAACAAATCCCTACGAGCAGTACTTC. This sequence encodes CSVGGLVADLTNPYEQYF.

CDR3 DNA: TGTGCCAGCAGTTTGACTAACCTCTACGAGCAGTACTTC. Its protein product is CASSLTNLYEQYF. V is TRBV27 and J is TRBJ2-7; maybe TRBD2 (5 bases). The CDR3 is 13 residues long. The germline V and J ends were trimmed by 3 bases and 3 bases, with 9 bases remaining between them. Germline loops: CDR1 MNHEY, CDR2 SMNVEV (reference sequence).

The CDR3 loop is CASSLVQERRGTGELFF. In DNA form, the CDR3 reads TGTGCCAGCAGCTTAGTTCAGGAGAGACGGGGCACCGGGGAGCTGTTTTTT. The rearrangement uses TRBV11-2 and TRBJ2-2; weak D call: TRBD2 (5 bases). The CDR3 totals 17 residues. Germline CDR1 SGHAT, CDR2 FQNNGV. Trimming stripped 1 base from V and 4 bases from J, with 16 bases between.

The chain has TRBV19 and TRBJ2-1, with TRBD2 matching 8 bases. The germline V gene encodes CDR1 LNHDA and CDR2 SQIVND (reference sequence). J gave up 5 bases and V 4 bases, and 7 bases lay outside the gene matches. The CDR3 has 15 amino acids. For the CDR3, the DNA is TGTGCCAGTAGTAAGATAGCGGGGTTTGACAATGAGCAGTTCTTC. It is translated as CASSKIAGFDNEQFF.

As for this clone: The same CDR3 also results from other DNA sequences found in this sample. This rearrangement joins TRBV29-1 to TRBJ2-7; weak D call: TRBD2 (5 bases). The germline V gene has CDR1 SQVTM and CDR2 ANQGSEA. This CDR3 region has 13 residues. With 2 bases removed from V and 4 bases from J, the gap between germline ends came to 12 bases. The CDR3 reads CSVETGSGYEQYF. The CDR3 DNA reads TGCAGCGTTGAAACGGGGTCCGGGTACGAGCAGTACTTC.

Worth noting for this clone: Other DNA sequences in the same sample also yield this CDR3. This chain connects TRBV27 to TRBJ2-1, with TRBD2 matching 11 bases. Unmatched junction bases numbered 0, after V lost 6 bases and J lost 2 bases. CDR3 length equals 14 residues. Germline-derived CDR1 and CDR2 are MNHEY and SMNVEV (reference sequence). CDR3 DNA sequence: TGTGCCAGCAGGACTAGCGGGGCCTACAATGAGCAGTTCTTC. Its protein product is CASRTSGAYNEQFF.

V usage is TRBV5-6 and J usage is TRBJ2-1, with 9 bases fitting TRBD1. The CDR3 is 16 residues long. The V gene end was trimmed by 4 bases and the J gene end by 6 bases; junction bases not matched to a gene: 11. CDR1 SGHDT and CDR2 YYEEEE come from the germline V gene. DNA of the CDR3: TGTGCCAGCAGCGCGCCCCCGGGACAGGGTCTCAATGAGCAGTTCTTC. Translated, it gives CASSAPPGQGLNEQFF.